The 4 T cell receptor beta chains below were found in one sample sequenced in a study of tumor-infiltrating lymphocytes in primary liver carcinoma (dated 2017 in TCRdb). Sequencing took place on an Illumina HiSeq 2500. Using a constant-region primer and ProtoScript II reverse transcriptase, TCRbeta-specific cDNA was reverse-transcribed from around 520 ng total RNA. The TCRbeta libraries were prepared through three rounds of nested multiplex PCR following a slightly modified ARM-PCR procedure. The first two PCR rounds used multiplex TRBV1-TRBV30 forward primers with a Cbeta reverse primer, each for about 10 cycles. TCRdb reworked the public reads: Q25 trimming with fastp, MiXCR clone assembly, productive beta chains retained. Rows are combined by CDR3 protein, so each entry shows the most common genes and DNA. The sample table contains about 200,000 distinct CDR3 sequences; only one count was recorded for roughly two thirds of them. 6% to 8.5% of the sample lies in the top ten.

Blood RNA was extracted from unsorted whole blood using TRIzol reagent, and germline DNA was obtained with the DNeasy Blood & Tissue kit. Source material: peripheral blood. These receptor sequences come from a woman aged 55-75 years with primary liver carcinoma and hepatitis B virus infection.

There are many counts of this clonotype. This rearrangement joins TRBV27 to TRBJ2-3, with TRBD2 matching 12 bases. Trimming at V came to 4 bases and at J to 1 base, leaving 3 bases not matched to a gene. The germline V gene encodes CDR1 MNHEY and CDR2 SMNVEV (reference sequence). The CDR3 runs 16 residues. The CDR3 loop reads CASSSRLAGGTDTQYF. CDR3 nucleotide sequence: TGTGCCAGCAGTTCCAGACTAGCGGGAGGCACAGATACGCAGTATTTT.

The chain carries TRBV11-3 and TRBJ1-4; D not resolved. This CDR3 spans 18 amino acids. Germline V gives CDR1 SGHNT, CDR2 YENEEA. V lost 6 bases and J lost 0, with 20 bases in between. CDR3 nucleotide sequence: TGTGCCAGCAGAAAACGACAAGGGCGGGAGTCAACTAATGAAAAACTGTTTTTT. Its translation is CASRKRQGRESTNEKLFF. The whole variable domain, remainder taken from reference TRBV11-3 and TRBJ1-4, is EAGVVQSPRYKIIEKKQPVAFWCNPISGHNTLYWYLQNLGQGPELLIRYENEEAVDDSQLPKDRFSAERLKGVDSTLKIQPAELGDSAVYLCASRKRQGRESTNEKLFFGSGTQLSVL.

A remark on this clonotype: The CDR3 carries no conserved terminal phenylalanine or tryptophan, so it likely arises from a read error. CDR3 protein: CASIPPRTGLGYTS. CDR3 in DNA: TGTGCCAGCATTCCTCCCCGGACAGGGCTCGGCTACACCTCC. The chain recombines TRBV12-3 or TRBV12-4 with TRBJ1-2, with 8 positions matching TRBD1. Unmatched junction bases numbered 12, after V lost 7 bases and J lost 8 bases. The CDR3 runs 14 residues.

To note about this clonotype: A read error may be the cause here, since a much bigger clone is one base away. The rearrangement joins TRBV10-3 to TRBJ1-2; 8 bases map to TRBD1. Germline CDR1 and CDR2: ENHRY and SYGVKD. The CDR3 runs to 17 residues. The junction had 17 bases not matched to a gene; V was cut back by 7 bases and J by 4 bases. CDR3 sequence: CAINPGQGRNEGYGYTF. In nucleotides, the CDR3 is TGTGCCATCAACCCCGGACAGGGACGTAACGAAGGCTATGGCTACACCTTC.